There are many counts of the clone carrying this T cell receptor beta chain. Its antigen is not known. There are 15 residues in the CDR3. Deletions cut 6 bases from V and 1 base from J, with 13 bases between. Germline V gives CDR1 SGHTA, CDR2 FQGNSA. The sample originates from a study of CD8 T cells in ankylosing spondylitis. Study-level points and caveats: Enrichment of disease-linked clones was reportedly significant in matched ankylosing spondylitis synovial fluid. In ankylosing spondylitis blood, a motif of several highly homologous TCR beta variants appeared characteristic.

MiXCR, applied by TCRdb to the 5' RACE reads, yields one record per CDR3 protein. This table holds around 130,000 distinct CDR3 sequences, around 9% found once. The source is a male donor with ankylosing spondylitis or in good health (not recorded which). The chain carries TRBV7-2 and TRBJ2-1, with D perhaps matching TRBD1 (6 bases). The sequencing input was blood, either unsorted or a sorted T cell fraction (not recorded which). CDR3 protein: CASRSPGQSYNEQFF. Here the CDR3 DNA reads TGTGCCAGCAGGTCGCCGGGACAATCCTACAATGAGCAGTTCTTC.